The clone carrying this T cell receptor beta chain has ten or more counts. What it binds is unknown. The data were obtained in a study of molecular identifiers for immune sequencing clone quantification. Preparation of the bulk TCR libraries relied on previously described methods and listed TCR primers. TCRdb processed the PCR reads anew with MiXCR; each CDR3 protein has one entry. Altogether 85,000 to 95,000 distinct CDR3 sequences are present, 15% to 20% being singletons, with the ten largest covering about 0.85%. Findings of the study overall: More than 97% of effector molecules, versus under 1% of naive-cell molecules, belonged to clones above 20 RNA copies.

Libraries of naive CD8 cells were prepared from 20,000 to 1,000,000 sorted cells using 10%, 30% or 50% RNA. Germline CDR1 and CDR2: SGDLS and YYNGEE. The CDR3 is 15 amino acids. V shed 4 bases and J 5 bases; nucleotides not matched to a gene: 7. The sample taken for sequencing was naive CD8+ T cells from blood, with Jurkat cell RNA spiked in. As to subset: FACS-sorted CD8+CD4-CCR7+CD45RA+ naive T cells. The chain carries TRBV9 and TRBJ2-1; 9 bases agree with TRBD2. The clonotype comes from a human donor in good health. Some libraries in this study had Jurkat cell RNA spiked in. The CDR3 DNA follows: TGTGCCAGCAGCCGTGGACTAGCGAGGAACAATGAGCAGTTCTTC. Protein product: CASSRGLARNNEQFF.